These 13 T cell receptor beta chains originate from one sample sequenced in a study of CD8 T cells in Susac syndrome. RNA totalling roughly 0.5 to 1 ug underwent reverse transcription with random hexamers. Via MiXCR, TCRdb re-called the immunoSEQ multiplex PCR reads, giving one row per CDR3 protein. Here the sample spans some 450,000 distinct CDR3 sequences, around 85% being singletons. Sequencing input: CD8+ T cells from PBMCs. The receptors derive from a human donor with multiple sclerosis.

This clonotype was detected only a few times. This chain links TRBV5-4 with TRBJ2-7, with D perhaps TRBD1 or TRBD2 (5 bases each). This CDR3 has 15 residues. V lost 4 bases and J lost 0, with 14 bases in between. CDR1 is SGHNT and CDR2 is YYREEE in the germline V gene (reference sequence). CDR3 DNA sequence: TGTGCCAGCAGCCCGGGGACCGAGAGCTCCTACGAGCAGTACTTC. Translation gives CASSPGTESSYEQYF.

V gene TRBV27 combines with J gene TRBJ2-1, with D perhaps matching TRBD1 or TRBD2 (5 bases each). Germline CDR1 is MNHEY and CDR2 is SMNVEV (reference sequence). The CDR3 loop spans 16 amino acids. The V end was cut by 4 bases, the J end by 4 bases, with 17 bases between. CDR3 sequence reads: CASSWGTKDPYNEQFF. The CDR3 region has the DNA TGTGCCAGCAGTTGGGGGACGAAGGACCCGTACAATGAGCAGTTCTTC.

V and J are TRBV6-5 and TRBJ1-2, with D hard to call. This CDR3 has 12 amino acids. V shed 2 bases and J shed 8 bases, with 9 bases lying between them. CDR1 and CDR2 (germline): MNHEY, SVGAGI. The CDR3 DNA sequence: TGTGCCAGCAGTTACATGGCGGGCGGCTACACCTTC. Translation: CASSYMAGGYTF.

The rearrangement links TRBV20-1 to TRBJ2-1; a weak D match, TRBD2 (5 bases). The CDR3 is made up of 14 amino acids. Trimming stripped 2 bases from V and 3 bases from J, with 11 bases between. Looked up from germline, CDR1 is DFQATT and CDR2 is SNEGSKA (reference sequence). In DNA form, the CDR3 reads TGCAGTGCTAGATACGGGGTCGACTACAATGAGCAGTTCTTC. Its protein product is CSARYGVDYNEQFF.

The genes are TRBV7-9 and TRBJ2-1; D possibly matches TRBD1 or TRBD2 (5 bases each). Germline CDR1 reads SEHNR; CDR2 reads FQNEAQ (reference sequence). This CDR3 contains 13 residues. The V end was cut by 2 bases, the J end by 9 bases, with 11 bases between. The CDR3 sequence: CASSLPGDGEQFF. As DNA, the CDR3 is TGTGCCAGCAGCTTACCCGGGGACGGTGAGCAGTTCTTC. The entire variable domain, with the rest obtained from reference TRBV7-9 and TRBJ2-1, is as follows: DTGVSQNPRHKITKRGQNVTFRCDPISEHNRLYWYRQTLGQGPEFLTYFQNEAQLEKSRLLSDRFSAERPKGSFSTLEIQRTEQGDSAMYLCASSLPGDGEQFFGPGTRLTVL.

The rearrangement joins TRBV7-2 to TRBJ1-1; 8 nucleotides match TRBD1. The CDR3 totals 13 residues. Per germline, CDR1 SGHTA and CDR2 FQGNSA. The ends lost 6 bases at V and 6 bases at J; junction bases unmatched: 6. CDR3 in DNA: TGTGCCAGCAGGGACAGGGATGTGGCTGAAGCTTTCTTT. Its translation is CASRDRDVAEAFF. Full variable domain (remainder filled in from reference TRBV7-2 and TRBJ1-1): GAGVSQSPSNKVTEKGKDVELRCDPISGHTALYWYRQSLGQGLEFLIYFQGNSAPDKSGLPSDRFSAERTGGSVSTLTIQRTQQEDSAVYLCASRDRDVAEAFFGQGTRLTVV.

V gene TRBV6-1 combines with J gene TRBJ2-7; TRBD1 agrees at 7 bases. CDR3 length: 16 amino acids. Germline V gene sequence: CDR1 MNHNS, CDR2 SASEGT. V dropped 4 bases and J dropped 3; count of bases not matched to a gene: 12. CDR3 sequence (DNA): TGTGCCAGCAGTGGGTTTCCGGGACAGATTAACTACGAGCAGTACTTC. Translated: CASSGFPGQINYEQYF.

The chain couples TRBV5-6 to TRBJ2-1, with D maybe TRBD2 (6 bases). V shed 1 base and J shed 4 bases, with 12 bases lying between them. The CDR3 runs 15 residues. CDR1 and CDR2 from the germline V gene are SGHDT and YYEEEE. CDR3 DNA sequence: TGTGCCAGCAGCTTGATTCCGGGGGAGTACAATGAGCAGTTCTTC. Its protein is CASSLIPGEYNEQFF. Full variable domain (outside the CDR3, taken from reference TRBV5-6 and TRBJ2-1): DAGVTQSPTHLIKTRGQQVTLRCSPKSGHDTVSWYQQALGQGPQFIFQYYEEEERQRGNFPDRFSGHQFPNYSSELNVNALLLGDSALYLCASSLIPGEYNEQFFGPGTRLTVL.

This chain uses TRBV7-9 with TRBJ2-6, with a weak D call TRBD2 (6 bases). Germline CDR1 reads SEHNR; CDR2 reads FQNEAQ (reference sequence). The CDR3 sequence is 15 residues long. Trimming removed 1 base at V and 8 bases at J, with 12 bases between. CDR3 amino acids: CASSLGGDGTNVLTF. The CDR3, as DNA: TGTGCCAGCAGCTTAGGCGGGGACGGCACCAACGTCCTGACTTTC.

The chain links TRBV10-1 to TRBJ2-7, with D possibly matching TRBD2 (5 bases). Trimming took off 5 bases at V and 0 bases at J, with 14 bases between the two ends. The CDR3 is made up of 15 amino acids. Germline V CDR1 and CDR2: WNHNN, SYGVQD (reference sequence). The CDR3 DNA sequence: TGCGCCAGCAGTCCTGTCACGGGAAGCTCCTACGAGCAGTACTTC. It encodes CASSPVTGSSYEQYF.

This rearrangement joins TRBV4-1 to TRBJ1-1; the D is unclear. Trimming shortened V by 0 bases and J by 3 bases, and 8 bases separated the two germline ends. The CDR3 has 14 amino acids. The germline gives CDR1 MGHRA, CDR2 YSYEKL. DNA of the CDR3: TGCGCCAGCAGCCAAGAAACTTGGGACACTGAAGCTTTCTTT. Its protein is CASSQETWDTEAFF.

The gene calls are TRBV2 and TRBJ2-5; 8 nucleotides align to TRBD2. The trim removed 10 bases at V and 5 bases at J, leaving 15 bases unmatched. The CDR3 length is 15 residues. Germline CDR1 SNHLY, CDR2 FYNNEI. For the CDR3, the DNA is TGTGCCACGACGGTATCTAGCGGGCCACAGGAGACCCAGTACTTC. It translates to CATTVSSGPQETQYF.

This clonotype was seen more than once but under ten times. The CDR3 DNA reads as TGTGCCAGCAGCGCCTCCCCAGGGACCCAGTACTTC. Encoded protein: CASSASPGTQYF. The genes are TRBV5-6 and TRBJ2-5; D gene uncertain. Germline values: CDR1 SGHDT, CDR2 YYEEEE. With 4 bases removed from V and 7 bases from J, the gap between germline ends came to 11 bases. CDR3 length: 12 residues.